This T cell receptor beta chain emerged from a study of blood T cell repertoires in COVID-19. As for the study in general: Samples representing acute and convalescent COVID-19 were sourced from the United States, Italy and Spain. T cells, B-cell-depleted T cells, or PBMCs supplied cDNA or gDNA.

As originally analysed: How many nucleated cells were present was estimated from reference gene primer amplification. Generated by immunoSEQ multiplex PCR, the TCRdb table keeps only in-frame clones and is missing some. The V and J calls and clone size are taken from that table; D and trimming were inferred from the DNA. Found here are roughly 300,000 clones, around nine tenths of them singletons; the top ten hold roughly 7%. Deletions cut 4 bases from V and 3 bases from J, with 19 bases between. Germline V gives CDR1 SGHDT, CDR2 YYEEEE. This CDR3 region has 16 residues. Seattle enrolled patients during active infection and tracked them longitudinally.

Sample: peripheral blood. This receptor was obtained from a woman in her twenties or thirties with COVID-19, enrolled during active disease. The J gene is TRBJ1-2, the V gene TRBV5-6; perhaps TRBD1 as D (6 bases). CDR3 nucleotides: TGTGCCAGCAGCCAGAGGACAGCACCCGAAGACTATGGCTACACCTTC. This encodes CASSQRTAPEDYGYTF.